One and the same sample provided the 13 T cell receptor beta chains below, sequenced in a study of CD8 T cells in ankylosing spondylitis. TCRdb recomputed calls from the 5' RACE reads with MiXCR, one row per CDR3 protein. The repertoire consists of tens of thousands of distinct CDR3 sequences, with roughly 30% occurring once and the leading ten covering nearly 60%. The sequencing sample was made of blood, either unsorted or a sorted T cell fraction (not recorded which). Receptors originate from a male donor with ankylosing spondylitis or in good health (not recorded which).

The rearrangement uses TRBV12-3 or TRBV12-4 and TRBJ1-5, with D possibly TRBD1 on 5 matching bases. This CDR3 comprises 13 residues. Trimming shortened V by 6 bases and J by 11 bases, and 17 bases separated the two germline ends. CDR3 nucleotide sequence: TGTGCCAGCAGCCCATCAGGGCCAGGAGCCCAGCATTTT. It is translated as CASSPSGPGAQHF.

The V gene is TRBV7-2, the J gene TRBJ1-3; D unresolved. Germline V lookup: CDR1 SGHTA, CDR2 FQGNSA. The CDR3 length is 16 residues. V was clipped by 1 base and J by 2 bases, with 12 bases between them. This chain's CDR3 is CASSLGGPRTGNTIYF. For the CDR3, the DNA is TGTGCCAGCAGCTTAGGCGGACCTAGAACTGGAAACACCATATATTTT.

The V call is TRBV20-1, the J call TRBJ2-3; D gene uncertain. The germline V gene encodes CDR1 DFQATT and CDR2 SNEGSKA (reference sequence). Trimming shortened V by 5 bases and J by 2 bases, and 5 bases separated the two germline ends. This CDR3 comprises 11 residues. For the CDR3, the DNA is TGCAGTGCTGAATACACAGATACGCAGTATTTT. It specifies CSAEYTDTQYF.

This clonotype was counted between two and nine times. The chain recombines TRBV27 with TRBJ2-1, with D perhaps TRBD1 or TRBD2 (5 bases each). V dropped 6 bases and J dropped 7 bases, with 16 bases sitting between them. The V gene's germline CDR1 is MNHEY and CDR2 SMNVEV (reference sequence). This CDR3 has 14 amino acids. CDR3 in amino acids: CASSPSGRKNEQFF. Written as DNA, the CDR3 is TGTGCCAGCAGCCCCTCGGGACGCAAGAATGAGCAGTTCTTC.

This clonotype was observed a few times. V usage is TRBV29-1 and J usage is TRBJ1-2; D perhaps matches TRBD1 (5 bases). The CDR3 has 14 amino acids. Trimming removed 6 bases from V and 0 bases from J, with 14 bases in between. Germline CDR1 reads SQVTM; CDR2 reads ANQGSEA. The CDR3 bases are TGCAGCGTACCCCGGGACCTAGCTAACTATGGCTACACCTTC. This sequence encodes CSVPRDLANYGYTF. Based on the CDR3 plus reference TRBV29-1 and TRBJ1-2, the full variable domain is SAVISQKPSRDICQRGTSLTIQCQVDSQVTMMFWYRQQPGQSLTLIATANQGSEATYESGFVIDKFPISRPNLTFSTLTVSNMSPEDSSIYLCSVPRDLANYGYTFGSGTRLTVV.

This clonotype has ten or more counts. V is TRBV7-3 and J is TRBJ1-1; TRBD1 matches 9 bases. CDR1 is SGHTA, CDR2 FQGTGA, per germline. The CDR3 covers 14 residues. Losses at the gene ends were 5 bases for V and 1 base for J; bases not matched to a gene: 2. CDR3: CASSVTGGNTEAFF. The CDR3 DNA sequence: TGTGCCAGCAGCGTGACAGGGGGGAACACTGAAGCTTTCTTT. Using reference TRBV7-3 and TRBJ1-1 for the parts outside the CDR3, the full variable domain is GAGVSQTPSNKVTEKGKYVELRCDPISGHTALYWYRQSLGQGPEFLIYFQGTGAADDSGLPNDRFFAVRPEGSVSTLKIQRTERGDSAVYLCASSVTGGNTEAFFGQGTRLTVV.

This clonotype occurred a few times. The rearrangement uses TRBV20-1 and TRBJ2-3; 8 bases fit TRBD2. J lost 3 bases, V lost 7 bases, and 12 bases had no gene match. CDR3 length: 15 residues. Germline V lookup: CDR1 DFQATT, CDR2 SNEGSKA (reference sequence). The CDR3: CSVPNGGRTTDTQYF. CDR3 nucleotide sequence: TGCAGTGTTCCAAACGGCGGGAGGACGACAGATACGCAGTATTTT.

The chain links TRBV5-1 to TRBJ1-1; D remains unclear. Germline V lookup: CDR1 SGHRS, CDR2 YFSETQ. The V and J ends lost 0 bases and 0 bases respectively, with 6 bases between them. CDR3 length: 14 residues. This CDR3 reads CASSLDGMNTEAFF. In DNA form, the CDR3 reads TGCGCCAGCAGCTTGGACGGCATGAACACTGAAGCTTTCTTT.

The J gene is TRBJ2-1, the V gene TRBV20-1; 12 nucleotides line up with TRBD2. This CDR3 is built from 14 residues. Germline CDR1 is DFQATT and CDR2 is SNEGSKA (reference sequence). V lost 6 bases and J lost 6; bases outside the gene matches: 6. CDR3 sequence reads: CSAMTSGSGNEQFF. As DNA, the CDR3 is TGCAGTGCCATGACTAGCGGGAGTGGCAATGAGCAGTTCTTC.

Only a few counts were recorded for this clonotype. The chain employs TRBV20-1 and TRBJ2-1; no firm D call. Deletions cut 0 bases from V and 0 bases from J, with 9 bases between. Germline CDR1 is DFQATT and CDR2 is SNEGSKA (reference sequence). This CDR3 has 15 residues. The chain's CDR3 is CSARDRGYSYNEQFF. For the CDR3, the DNA is TGCAGTGCTAGAGATCGTGGCTACTCCTACAATGAGCAGTTCTTC.

The gene calls are TRBV20-1 and TRBJ1-5, with D possibly being TRBD1 (6 bases). The CDR3 is made up of 15 amino acids. Trimming took 6 bases from V and 1 from J, leaving 16 bases between them. Germline assignment: CDR1 DFQATT and CDR2 SNEGSKA (reference sequence). The CDR3 DNA is TGCAGTGCGGGGGGCCTTACGAGGAGCAATCAGCCCCAGCATTTT. Translating gives CSAGGLTRSNQPQHF.

This clonotype was detected only a few times. The chain is built from TRBV15 and TRBJ1-3; D might be TRBD1 (6 bases). Germline V CDR1 and CDR2: LNHNV, YYDKDF (reference sequence). This CDR3 has 15 amino acids. V was shortened by 0 bases and J by 2 bases, with 8 bases between the two germline ends. CDR3 nucleotides: TGTGCCACCAGCAGAGAATACAGGGCTGGAAACACCATATATTTT. It codes for CATSREYRAGNTIYF. The full variable domain, with the rest looked up from reference TRBV15 and TRBJ1-3, is DAMVIQNPRYQVTQFGKPVTLSCSQTLNHNVMYWYQQKSSQAPKLLFHYYDKDFNNEADTPDNFQSRRPNTSFCFLDIRSPGLGDTAMYLCATSREYRAGNTIYFGEGSWLTVV.

This sequence joins TRBV18 and TRBJ1-4; TRBD1 aligns across 9 bases. Looked up from germline, CDR1 is KGHSH and CDR2 is LQKENI. The CDR3 loop spans 16 amino acids. The J segment lost 4 bases and the V segment lost 1 base, leaving 4 bases of the junction unmatched. The CDR3 bases are TGTGCCAGCTCACCACGTTCGGGACAGGGTAATGAAAAACTGTTTTTT. As protein: CASSPRSGQGNEKLFF.